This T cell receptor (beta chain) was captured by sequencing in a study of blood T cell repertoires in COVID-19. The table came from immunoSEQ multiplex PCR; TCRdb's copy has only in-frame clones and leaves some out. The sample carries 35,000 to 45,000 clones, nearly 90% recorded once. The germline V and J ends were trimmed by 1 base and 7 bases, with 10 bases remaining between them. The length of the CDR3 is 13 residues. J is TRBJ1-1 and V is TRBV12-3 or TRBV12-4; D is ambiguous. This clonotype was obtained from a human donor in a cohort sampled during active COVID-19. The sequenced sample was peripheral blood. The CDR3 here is CASSLGANFEAFF. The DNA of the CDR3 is TGTGCCAGCAGTTTAGGGGCCAATTTTGAAGCTTTCTTT.